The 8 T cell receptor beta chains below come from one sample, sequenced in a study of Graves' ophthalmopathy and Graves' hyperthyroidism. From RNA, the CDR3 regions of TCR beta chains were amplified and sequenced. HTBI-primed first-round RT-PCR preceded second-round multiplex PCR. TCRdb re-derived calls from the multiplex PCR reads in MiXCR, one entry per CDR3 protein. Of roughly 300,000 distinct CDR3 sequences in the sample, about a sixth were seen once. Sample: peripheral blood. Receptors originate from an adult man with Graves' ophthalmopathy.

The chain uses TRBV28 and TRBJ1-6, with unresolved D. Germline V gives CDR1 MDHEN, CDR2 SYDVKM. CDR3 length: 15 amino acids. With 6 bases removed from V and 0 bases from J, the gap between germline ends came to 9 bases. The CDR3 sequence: CASSDPSSYNSPLHF. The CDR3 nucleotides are TGTGCCAGCAGCGACCCGAGCTCCTATAATTCACCCCTCCACTTT.

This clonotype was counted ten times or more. CDR3 nucleotides: TGTGCCAGCAGCTCAACCCCTGCGGGAGGGTACGAGCAGTACTTC. As protein: CASSSTPAGGYEQYF. The chain combines TRBV7-2 with TRBJ2-7; 9 positions agree with TRBD2. The germline CDR1 and CDR2 sequences are SGHTA and FQGNSA. V shed 4 bases, J shed 4 bases, and the junction held 8 bases outside the gene matches. The CDR3 loop spans 15 amino acids.

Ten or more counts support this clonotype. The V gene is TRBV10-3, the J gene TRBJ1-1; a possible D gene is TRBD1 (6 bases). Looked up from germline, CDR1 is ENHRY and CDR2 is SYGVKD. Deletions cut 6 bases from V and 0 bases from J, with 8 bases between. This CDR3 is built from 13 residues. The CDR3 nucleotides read TGTGCCATCAGGGACAGAGTGAACACTGAAGCTTTCTTT. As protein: CAIRDRVNTEAFF.

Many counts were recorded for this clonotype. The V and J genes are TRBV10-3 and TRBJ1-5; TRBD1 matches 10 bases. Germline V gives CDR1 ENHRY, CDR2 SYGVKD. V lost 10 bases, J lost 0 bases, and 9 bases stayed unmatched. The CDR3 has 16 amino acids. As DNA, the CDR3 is TGTGCCACAAGGACAGGGGGAGCAAATAGCAATCAGCCCCAGCATTTT. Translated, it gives CATRTGGANSNQPQHF.

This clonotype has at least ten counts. CDR3 in DNA: TGCAGTGCTAGAGCAATGGCTAGCGGGAGTAACGAGCAGTACTTC. It yields the protein CSARAMASGSNEQYF. This chain uses TRBV20-1 with TRBJ2-7, with TRBD2 identical over 10 bases. Losses at the gene ends were 1 base for V and 5 bases for J; bases not matched to a gene: 8. Germline assignment: CDR1 DFQATT and CDR2 SNEGSKA (reference sequence). The CDR3 runs 15 residues.

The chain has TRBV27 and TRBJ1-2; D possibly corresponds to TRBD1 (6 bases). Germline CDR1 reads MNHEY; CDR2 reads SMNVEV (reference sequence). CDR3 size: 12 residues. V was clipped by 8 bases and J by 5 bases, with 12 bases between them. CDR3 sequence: CASYDRIYGYTF. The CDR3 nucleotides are TGTGCCAGCTACGACAGGATTTATGGCTACACCTTC.

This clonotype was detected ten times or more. The CDR3: CASGGTEQETQYF. The CDR3 DNA sequence: TGTGCCAGCGGGGGTACTGAACAAGAGACCCAGTACTTC. V gene TRBV7-9 combines with J gene TRBJ2-5; D possibly uses TRBD1 or TRBD2 (5 bases each). This CDR3 spans 13 amino acids. Germline assignment: CDR1 SEHNR and CDR2 FQNEAQ (reference sequence). V shed 8 bases and J shed 2 bases, with 12 bases lying between them.

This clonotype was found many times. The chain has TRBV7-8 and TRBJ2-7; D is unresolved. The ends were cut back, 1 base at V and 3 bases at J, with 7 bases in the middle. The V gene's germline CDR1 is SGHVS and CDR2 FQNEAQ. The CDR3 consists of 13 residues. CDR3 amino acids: CASSLGSRYEQYF. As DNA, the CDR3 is TGTGCCAGCAGCTTAGGGAGCCGCTACGAGCAGTACTTC.